This T cell receptor beta chain comes out of a study of blood T cell repertoires in COVID-19. Generated by immunoSEQ multiplex PCR, the TCRdb table keeps only in-frame clones and is missing some. Among roughly 150,000 clones listed, 80% to 90% were seen once. Trimming removed 10 bases from V and 5 bases from J; junction bases left unmatched: 8. Germline V CDR1 and CDR2: SEHNR, FQNEAQ (reference sequence). The CDR3 contains 14 residues. Material for sequencing was peripheral blood. This chain links TRBV7-9 with TRBJ2-2; 9 bases agree with TRBD1. The clonotype comes from a woman aged 70 to 79 with COVID-19, enrolled during active disease. The CDR3 DNA is TGTGCCACGCGTAGACAGGGGGAAACCGGGGAGCTGTTTTTT. Protein: CATRRQGETGELFF.